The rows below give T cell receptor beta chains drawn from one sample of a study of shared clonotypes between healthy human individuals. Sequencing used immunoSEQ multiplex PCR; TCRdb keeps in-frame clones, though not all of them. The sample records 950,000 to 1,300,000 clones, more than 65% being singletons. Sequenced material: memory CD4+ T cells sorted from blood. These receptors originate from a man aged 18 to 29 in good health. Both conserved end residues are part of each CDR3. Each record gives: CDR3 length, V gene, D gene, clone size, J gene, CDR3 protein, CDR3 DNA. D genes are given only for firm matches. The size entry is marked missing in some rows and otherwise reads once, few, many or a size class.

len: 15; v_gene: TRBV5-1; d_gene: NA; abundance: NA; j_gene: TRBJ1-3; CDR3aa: CASSLDGVSGNTIYF; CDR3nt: TGCGCCAGCAGCTTGGATGGGGTTTCAGGAAACACCATATATTTT
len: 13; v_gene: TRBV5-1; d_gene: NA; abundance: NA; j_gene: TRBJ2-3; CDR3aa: CASSRDTLDTQYF; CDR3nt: TGCGCCAGCAGTCGGGACACCCTAGATACGCAGTATTTT
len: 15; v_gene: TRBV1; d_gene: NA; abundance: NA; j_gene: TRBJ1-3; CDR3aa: CTSSQEAQGPNTIYF; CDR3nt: TGCACCAGCAGCCAAGAAGCCCAGGGGCCAAACACCATATATTTT
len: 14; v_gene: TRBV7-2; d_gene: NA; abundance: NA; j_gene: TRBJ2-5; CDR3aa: CASSRTKVSETQYF; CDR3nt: TGTGCCAGCAGCAGGACCAAGGTCTCAGAGACCCAGTACTTC
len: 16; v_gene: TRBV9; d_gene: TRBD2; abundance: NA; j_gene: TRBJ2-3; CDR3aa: CASSVASGGATDTQYF; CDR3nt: TGTGCCAGCAGCGTAGCTAGCGGGGGGGCCACAGATACGCAGTATTTT
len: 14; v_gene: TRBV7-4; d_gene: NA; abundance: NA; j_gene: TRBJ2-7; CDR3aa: CASSLGPSFHEQYF; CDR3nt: TGTGCCAGCAGCTTAGGCCCATCATTCCACGAGCAGTACTTC
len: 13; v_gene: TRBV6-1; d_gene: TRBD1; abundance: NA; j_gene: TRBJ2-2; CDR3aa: CASRGQHTGELFF; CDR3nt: TGTGCCAGCAGGGGACAGCACACCGGGGAGCTGTTTTTT
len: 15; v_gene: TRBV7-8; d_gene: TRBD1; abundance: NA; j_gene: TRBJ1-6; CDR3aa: CASSEGGTGNSPLHF; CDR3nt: TGTGCCAGCAGCGAAGGAGGGACAGGGAATTCACCCCTCCACTTT
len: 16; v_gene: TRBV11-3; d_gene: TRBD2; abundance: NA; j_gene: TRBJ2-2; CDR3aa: CASSTGLAGNTGELFF; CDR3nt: TGTGCCAGCAGCACGGGACTAGCGGGGAACACCGGGGAGCTGTTTTTT
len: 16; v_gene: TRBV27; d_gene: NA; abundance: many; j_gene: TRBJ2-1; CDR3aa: CASSLRPTNTYNEQFF; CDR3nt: TGTGCCAGCAGTCTCCGACCCACAAACACCTACAATGAGCAGTTCTTC
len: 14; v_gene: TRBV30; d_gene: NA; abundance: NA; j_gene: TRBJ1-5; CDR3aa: CAWGQGKGNQPQHF; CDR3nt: TGTGCCTGGGGGCAGGGGAAGGGCAATCAGCCCCAGCATTTT
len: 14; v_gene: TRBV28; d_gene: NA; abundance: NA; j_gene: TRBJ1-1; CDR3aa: CASSPGSGGTEAFF; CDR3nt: TGTGCCAGCAGTCCCGGGTCGGGCGGAACTGAAGCTTTCTTT
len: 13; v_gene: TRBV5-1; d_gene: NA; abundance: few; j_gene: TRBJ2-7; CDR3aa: CASSGNVAKEQYF; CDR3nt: TGCGCCAGCAGCGGAAATGTCGCCAAGGAGCAGTACTTC
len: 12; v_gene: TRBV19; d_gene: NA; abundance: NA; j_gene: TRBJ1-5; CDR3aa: CASSLRSQPQHF; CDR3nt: TGTGCCAGTAGTTTGAGGAGTCAGCCCCAGCATTTT
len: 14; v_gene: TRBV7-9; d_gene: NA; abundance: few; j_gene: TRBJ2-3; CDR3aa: CASSLEGLTDTQYF; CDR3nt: TGTGCCAGCAGCTTAGAGGGTCTCACAGATACGCAGTATTTT
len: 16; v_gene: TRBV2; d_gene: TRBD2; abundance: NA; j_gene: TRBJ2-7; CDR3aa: CASSDINWGGNYEQYF; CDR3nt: TGTGCCAGCAGTGATATTAACTGGGGGGGAAACTACGAGCAGTACTTC
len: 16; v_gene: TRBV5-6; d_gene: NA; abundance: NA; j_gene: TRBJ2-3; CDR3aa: CASSLGWDKKSDTQYF; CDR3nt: TGTGCCAGCAGCTTGGGTTGGGACAAAAAATCAGATACGCAGTATTTT
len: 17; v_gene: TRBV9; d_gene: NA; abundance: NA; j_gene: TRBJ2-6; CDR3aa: CASSVGRGHSGANVLTF; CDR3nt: TGTGCCAGCAGCGTGGGCAGGGGACACTCTGGGGCCAACGTCCTGACTTTC
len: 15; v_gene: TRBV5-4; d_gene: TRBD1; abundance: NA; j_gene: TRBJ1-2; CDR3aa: CASSVNRFRGGGYTF; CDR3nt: TGTGCCAGCAGCGTAAACCGATTCAGGGGGGGTGGCTACACCTTC
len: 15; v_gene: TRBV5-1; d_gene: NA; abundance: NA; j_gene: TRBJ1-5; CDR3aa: CASSSTPGQNQPQHF; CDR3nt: TGCGCCAGCAGCTCCACACCCGGACAGAATCAGCCCCAGCATTTT
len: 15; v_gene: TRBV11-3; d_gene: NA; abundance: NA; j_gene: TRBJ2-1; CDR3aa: CASSSGWEANNEQFF; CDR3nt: TGTGCCAGCAGCTCCGGGTGGGAGGCGAACAATGAGCAGTTCTTC
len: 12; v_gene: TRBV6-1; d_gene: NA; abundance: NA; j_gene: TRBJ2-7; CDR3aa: CASSASGYEQYF; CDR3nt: TGTGCCAGCAGTGCCAGTGGCTACGAGCAGTACTTC
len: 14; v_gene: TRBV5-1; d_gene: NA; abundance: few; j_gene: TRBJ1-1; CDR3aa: CASSPDTKNTEAFF; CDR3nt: TGCGCCAGCAGCCCCGACACCAAGAACACTGAAGCTTTCTTT
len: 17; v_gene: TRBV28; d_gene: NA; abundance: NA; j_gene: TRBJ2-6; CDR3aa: CASRPPGIGTGANVLTF; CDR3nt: TGTGCCAGCAGACCCCCGGGGATCGGTACTGGGGCCAACGTCCTGACTTTC
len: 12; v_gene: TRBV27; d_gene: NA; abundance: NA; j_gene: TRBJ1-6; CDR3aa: CASSSGMSPLHF; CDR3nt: TGTGCCAGCAGTTCGGGAATGTCACCCCTCCACTTT
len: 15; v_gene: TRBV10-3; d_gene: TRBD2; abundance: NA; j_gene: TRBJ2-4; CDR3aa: CAINAGGPTKNIQYF; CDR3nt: TGTGCCATCAATGCGGGAGGGCCTACCAAAAACATTCAGTACTTC
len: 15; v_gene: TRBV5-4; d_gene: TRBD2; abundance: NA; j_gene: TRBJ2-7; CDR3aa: CASSLGLAGAYEQYF; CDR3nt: TGTGCCAGCAGCTTGGGACTAGCGGGAGCCTACGAGCAGTACTTC
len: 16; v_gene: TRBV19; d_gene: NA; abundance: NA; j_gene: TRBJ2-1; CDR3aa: CASSIVHSVSYNEQFF; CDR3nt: TGTGCCAGTAGTATAGTTCACTCGGTCTCCTACAATGAGCAGTTCTTC
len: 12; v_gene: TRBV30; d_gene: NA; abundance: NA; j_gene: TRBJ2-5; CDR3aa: CAWARQQETQYF; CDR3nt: TGTGCCTGGGCCAGGCAACAAGAGACCCAGTACTTC
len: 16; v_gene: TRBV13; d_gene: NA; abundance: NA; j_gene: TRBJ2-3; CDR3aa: CASSLRSSSFTDTQYF; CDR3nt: TGTGCCAGCAGCTTAAGAAGTAGCAGTTTCACAGATACGCAGTATTTT
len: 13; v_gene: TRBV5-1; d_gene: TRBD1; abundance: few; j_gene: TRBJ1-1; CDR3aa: CASSGGQAGSAFF; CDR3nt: TGCGCCAGCAGCGGAGGACAGGCTGGATCGGCTTTCTTT
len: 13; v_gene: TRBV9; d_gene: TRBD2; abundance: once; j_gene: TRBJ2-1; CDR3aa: CASSANVAGEQFF; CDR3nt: TGTGCCAGCAGCGCGAACGTAGCGGGTGAGCAGTTCTTC
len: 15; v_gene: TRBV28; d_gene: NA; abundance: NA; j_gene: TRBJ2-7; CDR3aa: CASSSLARDSYEQYF; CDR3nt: TGTGCCAGCAGTTCCCTTGCGCGGGACTCCTACGAGCAGTACTTC
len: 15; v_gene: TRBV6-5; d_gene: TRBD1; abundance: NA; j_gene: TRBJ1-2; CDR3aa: CASSYRGTGLYGYTF; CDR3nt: TGTGCCAGCAGTTACCGGGGGACAGGACTCTATGGCTACACCTTC
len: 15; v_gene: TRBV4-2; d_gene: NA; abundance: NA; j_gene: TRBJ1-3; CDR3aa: CASSQVWGAGNTIYF; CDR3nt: TGTGCCAGCAGCCAGGTCTGGGGCGCTGGAAACACCATATATTTT
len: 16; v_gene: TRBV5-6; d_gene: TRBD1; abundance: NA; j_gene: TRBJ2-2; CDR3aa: CASSFQGAVSTGELFF; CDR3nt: TGTGCCAGCAGCTTCCAGGGGGCCGTGAGCACCGGGGAGCTGTTTTTT
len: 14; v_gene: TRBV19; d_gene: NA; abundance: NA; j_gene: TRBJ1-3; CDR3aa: CASTKADTGNTIYF; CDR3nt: TGTGCCAGTACTAAGGCTGACACTGGAAACACCATATATTTT
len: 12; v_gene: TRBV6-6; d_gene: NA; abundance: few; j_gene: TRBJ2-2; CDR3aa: CASTIGTGELFF; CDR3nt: TGTGCCAGCACGATAGGCACCGGGGAGCTGTTTTTT
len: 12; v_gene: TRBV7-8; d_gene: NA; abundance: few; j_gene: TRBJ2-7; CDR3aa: CASSPRVDEQYF; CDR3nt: TGTGCCAGCAGCCCTCGGGTCGACGAGCAGTACTTC
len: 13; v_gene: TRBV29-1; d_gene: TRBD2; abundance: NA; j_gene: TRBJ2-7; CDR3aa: CSVSPSGSYEQYF; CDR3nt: TGCAGCGTTTCGCCTAGCGGGAGTTACGAGCAGTACTTC
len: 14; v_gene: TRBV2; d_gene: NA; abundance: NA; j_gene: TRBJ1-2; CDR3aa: CASSESLTRYGYTF; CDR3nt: TGTGCCAGCAGCGAATCTTTGACCCGTTATGGCTACACCTTC
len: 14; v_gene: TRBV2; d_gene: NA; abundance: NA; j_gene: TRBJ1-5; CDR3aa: CASRREVNGQPQHF; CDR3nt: TGTGCCAGCCGACGAGAGGTCAATGGACAGCCCCAGCATTTT
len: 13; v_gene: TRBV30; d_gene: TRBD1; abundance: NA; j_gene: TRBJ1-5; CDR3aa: CAWSAQGGQPQHF; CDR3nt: TGTGCCTGGAGTGCGCAGGGGGGTCAGCCCCAGCATTTT
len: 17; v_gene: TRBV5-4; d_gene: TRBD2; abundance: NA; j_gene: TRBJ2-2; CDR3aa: CASSLRTSGDNTGELFF; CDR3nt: TGTGCCAGCAGCCTCAGGACTAGCGGGGATAACACCGGGGAGCTGTTTTTT
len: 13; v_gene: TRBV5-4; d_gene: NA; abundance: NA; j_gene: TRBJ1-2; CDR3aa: CASSPGQNYGYTF; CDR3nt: TGTGCCAGCAGCCCCGGACAGAACTATGGCTACACCTTC
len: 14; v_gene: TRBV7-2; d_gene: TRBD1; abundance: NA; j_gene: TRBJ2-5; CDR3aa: CASSGGNRGETQYF; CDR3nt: TGTGCCAGCAGCGGAGGAAACAGGGGAGAGACCCAGTACTTC
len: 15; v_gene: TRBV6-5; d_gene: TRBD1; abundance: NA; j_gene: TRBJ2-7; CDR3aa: CASSTGQVVSYEQYF; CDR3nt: TGTGCCAGCAGTACCGGACAGGTGGTCTCCTACGAGCAGTACTTC
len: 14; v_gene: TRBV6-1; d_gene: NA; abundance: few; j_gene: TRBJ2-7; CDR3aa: CASRPGHGPYEQYF; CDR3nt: TGTGCCAGCAGGCCGGGACATGGCCCCTACGAGCAGTACTTC
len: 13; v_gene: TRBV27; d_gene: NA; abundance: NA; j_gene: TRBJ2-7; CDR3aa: CASSLGKGYEQYF; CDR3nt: TGTGCCAGCAGTTTAGGGAAAGGCTACGAGCAGTACTTC